The entry that follows covers one T cell receptor (beta chain) sequence. Its antigen remains unknown. The study recruited healthy Caucasian donors from Russia who were aged roughly 6 to 95. The data were taken from a study of blood T cells in healthy people across ages. Study-level points and caveats: Possibly, changes in expanded clonotypes were confounded because donor CMV status was unknown. Naive and antigen-experienced cells could not be conclusively compared, given unsorted PBMCs.

After removal of 5 bases from V and 7 bases from J, the junction contained 18 bases not matched to a gene. Germline-derived CDR1 and CDR2 are SGHDT and YYEEEE. There are 16 residues in the CDR3. PCR was performed a second time for roughly 7 to 12 cycles using a sample-barcoded 5' primer and a J-beta primer mix. TCRdb independently ran MiXCR on the 5' RACE reads; one entry per CDR3 protein. Of 350,000 to 450,000 distinct CDR3 sequences detected, 45% to 60% appear once; the ten largest clones hold under 65%. The material sequenced was blood. The chain carries TRBV5-6 and TRBJ2-7; 7 bases line up with TRBD2. The TCR sequence derives from a man aged 55 to 70 in good health. The CDR3 spells CASRHRVVAGNNEQYF. Written as DNA, the CDR3 is TGTGCCAGCAGACATCGAGTGGTAGCGGGTAACAATGAGCAGTACTTC. Variable domain in full (rest from reference TRBV5-6 and TRBJ2-7): DAGVTQSPTHLIKTRGQQVTLRCSPKSGHDTVSWYQQALGQGPQFIFQYYEEEERQRGNFPDRFSGHQFPNYSSELNVNALLLGDSALYLCASRHRVVAGNNEQYFGPGTRLTVT.